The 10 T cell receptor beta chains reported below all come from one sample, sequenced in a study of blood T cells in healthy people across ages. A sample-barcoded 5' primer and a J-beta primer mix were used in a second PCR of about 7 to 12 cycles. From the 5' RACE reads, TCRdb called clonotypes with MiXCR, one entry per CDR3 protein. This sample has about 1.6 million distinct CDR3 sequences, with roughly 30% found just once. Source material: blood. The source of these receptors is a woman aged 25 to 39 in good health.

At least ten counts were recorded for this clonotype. The chain's CDR3 is CSVRDRGVNEQYF. In nucleotides, the CDR3 is TGCAGCGTCCGGGACAGGGGAGTGAACGAGCAGTACTTC. The chain carries TRBV29-1 and TRBJ2-7; 10 positions match TRBD1. The CDR3 consists of 13 residues. V shed 6 bases and J 5 bases; nucleotides not matched to a gene: 7. Germline CDR1 reads SQVTM; CDR2 reads ANQGSEA.

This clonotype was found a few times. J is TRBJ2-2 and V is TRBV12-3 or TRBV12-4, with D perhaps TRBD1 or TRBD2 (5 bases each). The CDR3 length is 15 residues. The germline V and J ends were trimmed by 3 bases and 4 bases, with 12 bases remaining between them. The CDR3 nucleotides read TGTGCCAGCAGTTTCGGGACCCGAGCCACCGGGGAGCTGTTTTTT. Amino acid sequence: CASSFGTRATGELFF.

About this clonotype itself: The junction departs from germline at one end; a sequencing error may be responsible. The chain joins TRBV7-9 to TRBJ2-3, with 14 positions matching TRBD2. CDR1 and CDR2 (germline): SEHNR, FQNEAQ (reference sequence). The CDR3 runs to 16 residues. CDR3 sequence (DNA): TGTGTCAGCAGCTTAGCGACTAGCGGGGGGGCCAATACGCAGTATTTT. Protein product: CVSSLATSGGANTQYF.

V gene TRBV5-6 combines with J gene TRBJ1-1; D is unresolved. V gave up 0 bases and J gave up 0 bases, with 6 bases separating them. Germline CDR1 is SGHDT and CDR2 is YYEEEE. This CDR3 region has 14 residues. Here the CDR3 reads CASSLDYLNTEAFF. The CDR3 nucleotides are TGTGCCAGCAGCTTGGACTATTTGAACACTGAAGCTTTCTTT.

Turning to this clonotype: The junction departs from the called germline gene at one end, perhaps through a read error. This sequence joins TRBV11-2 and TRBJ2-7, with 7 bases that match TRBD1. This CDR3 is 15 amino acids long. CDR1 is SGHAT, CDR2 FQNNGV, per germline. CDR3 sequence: CVSSLATTGYHEHYF. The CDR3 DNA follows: TGTGTCAGCAGCTTAGCCACGACAGGGTACCACGAGCATTACTTC.

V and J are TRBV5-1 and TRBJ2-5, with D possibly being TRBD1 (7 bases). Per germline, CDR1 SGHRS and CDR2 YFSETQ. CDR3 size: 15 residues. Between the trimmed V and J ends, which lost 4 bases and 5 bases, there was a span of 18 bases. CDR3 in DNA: TGCGCCAGCAGCCTATCTACAGGGGCGGGGGAGACCCAGTACTTC. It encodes CASSLSTGAGETQYF.

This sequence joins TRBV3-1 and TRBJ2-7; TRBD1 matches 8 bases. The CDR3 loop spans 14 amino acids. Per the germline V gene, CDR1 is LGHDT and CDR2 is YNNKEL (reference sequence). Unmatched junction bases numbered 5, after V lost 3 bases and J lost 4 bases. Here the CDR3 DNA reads TGTGCCAGCAGCCACGCCGGGACAGGTTACGAGCAGTACTTC. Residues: CASSHAGTGYEQYF.

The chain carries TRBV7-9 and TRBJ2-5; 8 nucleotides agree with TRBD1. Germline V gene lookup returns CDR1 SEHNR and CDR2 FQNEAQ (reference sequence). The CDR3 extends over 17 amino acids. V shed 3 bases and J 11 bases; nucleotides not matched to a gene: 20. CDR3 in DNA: TGTGCCAGCAGCTTGGTGGTTTCTGGACAGGGTAAAAATAGGCAGTACTTC. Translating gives CASSLVVSGQGKNRQYF.

The CDR3 DNA sequence: TGTGCCAGCAGCGAAAGACTAGCGGAAAACACCGGGGAGCTGTTTTTT. Protein: CASSERLAENTGELFF. The V gene is TRBV11-2, the J gene TRBJ2-2, with 9 nucleotides matching TRBD2. CDR1 is SGHAT and CDR2 is FQNNGV in the germline V gene. The CDR3 has 16 residues. Trimming took 5 bases from V and 2 from J; bases not matched to a gene: 6.

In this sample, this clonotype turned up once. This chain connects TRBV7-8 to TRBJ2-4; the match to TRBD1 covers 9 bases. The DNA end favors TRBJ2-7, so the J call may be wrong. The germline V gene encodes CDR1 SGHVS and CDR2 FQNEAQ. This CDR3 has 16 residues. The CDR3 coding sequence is TGTGCCAGCAGCCCTCTATCAGGACAGGGGTCCTACGAGCAGTACTTC. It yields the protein CASSPLSGQGSYEQYF.